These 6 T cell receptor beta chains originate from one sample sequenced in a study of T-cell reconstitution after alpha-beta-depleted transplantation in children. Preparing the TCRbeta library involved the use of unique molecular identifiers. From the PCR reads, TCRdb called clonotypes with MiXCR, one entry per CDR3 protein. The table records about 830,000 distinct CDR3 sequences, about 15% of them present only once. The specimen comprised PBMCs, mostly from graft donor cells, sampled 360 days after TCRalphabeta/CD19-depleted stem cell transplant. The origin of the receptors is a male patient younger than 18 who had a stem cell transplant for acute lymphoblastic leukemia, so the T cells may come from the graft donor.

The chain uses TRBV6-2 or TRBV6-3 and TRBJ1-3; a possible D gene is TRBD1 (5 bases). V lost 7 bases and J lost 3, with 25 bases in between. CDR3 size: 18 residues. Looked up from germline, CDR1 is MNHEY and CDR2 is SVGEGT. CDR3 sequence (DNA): TGTGCCAGCAACCCCGCGGCGGGACGGACCTCGATTGGAAACACCATATATTTT. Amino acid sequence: CASNPAAGRTSIGNTIYF.

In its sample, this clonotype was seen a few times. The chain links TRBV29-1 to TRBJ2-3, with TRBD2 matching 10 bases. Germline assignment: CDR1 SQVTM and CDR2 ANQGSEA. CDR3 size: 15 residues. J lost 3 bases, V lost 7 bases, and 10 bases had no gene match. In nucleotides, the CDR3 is TGCAGCGCCTCCGGGACTAGCGAAACTACAGATACGCAGTATTTT. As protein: CSASGTSETTDTQYF.

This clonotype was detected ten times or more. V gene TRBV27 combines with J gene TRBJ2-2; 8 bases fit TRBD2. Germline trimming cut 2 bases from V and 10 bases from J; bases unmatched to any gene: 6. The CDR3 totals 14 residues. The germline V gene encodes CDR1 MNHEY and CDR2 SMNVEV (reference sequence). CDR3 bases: TGTGCCAGCAGTTTAAGGGGACTAGTTGCGGAGCTGTTTTTT. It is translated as CASSLRGLVAELFF.

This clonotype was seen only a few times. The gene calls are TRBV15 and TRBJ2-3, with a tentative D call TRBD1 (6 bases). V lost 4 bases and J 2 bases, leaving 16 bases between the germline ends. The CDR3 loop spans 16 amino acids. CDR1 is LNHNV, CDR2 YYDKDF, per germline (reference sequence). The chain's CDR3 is CATSNPSRDNTDTQYF. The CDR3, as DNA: TGTGCCACCAGCAACCCTTCCCGGGACAACACAGATACGCAGTATTTT.

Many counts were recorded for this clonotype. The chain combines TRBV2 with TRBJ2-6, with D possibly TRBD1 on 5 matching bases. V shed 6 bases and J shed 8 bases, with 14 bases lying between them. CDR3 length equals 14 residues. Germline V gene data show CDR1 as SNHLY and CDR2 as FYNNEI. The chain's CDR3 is CASRQQASTNVLTF. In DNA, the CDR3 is TGTGCCAGCAGACAACAGGCCAGTACCAACGTCCTGACTTTC.

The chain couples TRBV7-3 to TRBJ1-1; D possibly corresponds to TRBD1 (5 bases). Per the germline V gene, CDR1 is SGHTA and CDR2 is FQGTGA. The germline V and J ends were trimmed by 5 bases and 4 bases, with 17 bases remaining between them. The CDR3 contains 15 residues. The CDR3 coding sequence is TGTGCCAGCAGCCCGAGACTGGGGCCGACCACTGAAGCTTTCTTT. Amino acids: CASSPRLGPTTEAFF.